This T cell receptor beta chain was recorded in a study of shared T cell receptors in the human thymus. Profiling relied on immunoSEQ multiplex PCR, and the TCRdb table lists in-frame clones only, not all of them. The sample has over 450,000 clones; around 82% are singletons. The V gene's germline CDR1 is SGDLS and CDR2 YYNGEE. The CDR3 runs 15 residues. Deletions cut 0 bases from V and 2 bases from J, with 12 bases between. These data are also associated with another study on human thymus T cells. That source notes: Apparent bias marked the V and J gene usage of thymic and blood repertoires.

The genes are TRBV9 and TRBJ2-7; D is possibly TRBD2 (6 bases). The sequence came from a boy younger than two with a congenital heart defect. Sequencing used thymocytes. The CDR3: CASSVGIAVAYEQYF. The CDR3 bases are TGTGCCAGCAGCGTAGGAATAGCGGTGGCCTACGAGCAGTACTTC.